The clone carrying this T cell receptor beta chain was picked up a small number of times. Its antigen is still unknown. The identical CDR3 is also encoded by other nucleotide sequences in the sample. The study ran its PCR with 60 Vbeta and 13 Jbeta primers. Sequencing was performed with immunoSEQ multiplex PCR; in TCRdb, only in-frame clones are kept and a portion is missing. The repertoire consists of approximately 120,000 clones, with 85% to 90% occurring once and the leading ten covering approximately 6.4%. The data originate from a study of cytomegalovirus exposure and HLA in healthy donors. General study points: TCR beta V segments were, for the most part, productive about 87% or about 30% of the time in an earlier analysis.

The clonotype originates from a woman younger than 45 in good health and CMV-seropositive. The specimen was PBMCs.

This CDR3 is CASSGTSGYEQYF. The CDR3 DNA reads as TGTGCCAGCAGCGGGACTAGCGGCTACGAGCAGTACTTC. V is TRBV7-6 and J is TRBJ2-7; 11 bases are a match to TRBD2. V shed 5 bases and J 3 bases; nucleotides not matched to a gene: 0. CDR3 size: 13 residues. CDR1 and CDR2 from the germline V gene are SGHVS and FNYEAQ.